The clone carrying this T cell receptor (beta chain) was seen many times. Its antigen is currently unknown. A single record per CDR3 protein comes from TCRdb applying MiXCR to the 5' RACE reads. The sample carries 200,000 to 250,000 distinct CDR3 sequences, under 12% recorded once. This sample is part of a study of CD8 T cells in ankylosing spondylitis. General study results and limits: With a CD8+ phenotype, disease-linked clones were relatively rare in peripheral blood. For ankylosing spondylitis blood, a TCR beta motif of seven to nine highly homologous variants appeared characteristic. Reportedly, matched ankylosing spondylitis synovial fluid was significantly enriched for disease-linked clones.

The germline V gene encodes CDR1 SGHTA and CDR2 FQGNSA. The CDR3 is 15 amino acids. The V end was cut by 2 bases, the J end by 0 bases, with 11 bases between. Sequenced material: blood, either unsorted or a sorted T cell fraction (not recorded which). The sequence derives from a male donor with ankylosing spondylitis or in good health (not recorded which). The chain carries TRBV7-2 and TRBJ2-7; D is unclear. Here the CDR3 reads CASSLFLLSSYEQYF. The DNA for the CDR3 is TGTGCCAGCAGCTTATTTCTACTAAGCTCCTACGAGCAGTACTTC.